This entry lists 24 T cell receptor beta chains sequenced from one sample in a study of read filtering for tumor transcriptome and immune sequencing. This library used around 400 ng RNA and molecular barcoded adaptors spanning alpha/delta and beta/gamma chains. TCRdb reprocessed the reads with MiXCR, giving one entry per CDR3 protein. The sample has tens of thousands of distinct CDR3 sequences, roughly 19% seen once. Specimen: a population of CD138-negative cells sorted from bone marrow. Receptor source: a donor at least 40 years old with multiple myeloma.

This clonotype showed up many times. The genes are TRBV20-1 and TRBJ2-7; 9 nucleotides match TRBD2. The J segment lost 2 bases and the V segment lost 3 bases, leaving 8 bases of the junction unmatched. CDR1 is DFQATT and CDR2 is SNEGSKA in the germline V gene (reference sequence). This CDR3 is 15 amino acids long. In DNA, the CDR3 is TGCAGTGCTAGCGGGCGCGCTAGCGGGGCCTACGAGCAGTACTTC. Translated: CSASGRASGAYEQYF.

This clonotype has ten or more counts. The V gene is TRBV9, the J gene TRBJ2-5, with 11 bases lining up with TRBD2. V lost 0 bases and J lost 4; bases outside the gene matches: 5. Germline CDR1 SGDLS, CDR2 YYNGEE. There are 16 residues in the CDR3. The CDR3 region has the DNA TGTGCCAGCAGCGTAGCGGCTAGCGGGGGGCGAGAGACCCAGTACTTC. Its translation is CASSVAASGGRETQYF.

This clonotype has a count of ten or more. The CDR3 DNA reads TGTGCCACCAGTGATCGGGGACTAGCGGGGGGCCCCCACACAGATGAGCAGTTCTTC. The encoded protein is CATSDRGLAGGPHTDEQFF. The V gene is TRBV24-1, the J gene TRBJ2-1; 15 bases are a match to TRBD2. The CDR3 contains 19 residues. CDR1 and CDR2 from the germline V gene are KGHDR and SFDVKD. V lost 3 bases and J lost 8; bases outside the gene matches: 13.

The table lists this clonotype with many counts. The chain uses TRBV6-6 and TRBJ1-1; TRBD1 might be the D (5 bases). Germline assignment: CDR1 MNHNY and CDR2 SVGAGI (reference sequence). The CDR3 runs 13 residues. V dropped 2 bases and J dropped 4 bases, with 8 bases sitting between them. CDR3 DNA sequence: TGTGCCAGCAGTTACCTGGGGCTCACTGAAGCTTTCTTT. Protein product: CASSYLGLTEAFF.

Remarks on this clonotype: A much larger clone lies a single base off, so this may be a read error. J is TRBJ2-3 and V is TRBV28; 11 nucleotides align to TRBD2. Germline V gene data show CDR1 as MDHEN and CDR2 as SYDVKM. This CDR3 spans 16 amino acids. The CDR3 spells CASRLPGLAVVDTQYF. The CDR3 DNA reads as TGTGCCAGCCGTTTACCGGGACTAGCGGTAGTTGATACGCAGTATTTT.

This clonotype occurred a few times. A much larger clone sits a single nucleotide away, making a read error possible. V gene TRBV20-1 combines with J gene TRBJ1-1; 9 bases agree with TRBD1. The CDR3 loop spans 14 amino acids. Germline-derived CDR1 and CDR2 are DFQATT and SNEGSKA (reference sequence). The CDR3 spells CNAKGTGRHTEAFF. The CDR3 coding sequence is TGCAATGCTAAAGGGACAGGGCGGCACACTGAAGCTTTCTTT.

Comments on this clonotype: A clone one base away is much larger, so this may be a read error. The rearrangement links TRBV7-7 to TRBJ1-1, with 7 bases identical to TRBD1. This CDR3 region has 16 residues. Per germline, CDR1 SSHAT and CDR2 FNYEAQ (reference sequence). For the CDR3, the DNA is TGTGCTAGCAGCTACCGACAGGGCCCTACGAACGCTGAAGCTTTCTTT. Translated, it gives CASSYRQGPTNAEAFF.

Many counts were recorded for this clonotype. The rearrangement uses TRBV11-2 and TRBJ1-4; D possibly corresponds to TRBD1 (5 bases). Germline V gene sequence: CDR1 SGHAT, CDR2 FQNNGV. The CDR3 sequence is 15 residues long. V was clipped by 2 bases and J by 6 bases, with 13 bases between them. The DNA of the CDR3 is TGTGCCAGCAGCTTAAATAGGGGAGTGTATGAAAAACTGTTTTTT. It specifies CASSLNRGVYEKLFF.

In its sample, this clonotype was seen many times. V and J are TRBV20-1 and TRBJ1-1; possibly TRBD1 for D (5 bases). There are 16 residues in the CDR3. V was trimmed by 1 base and J by 5 bases, leaving 20 bases between them. The germline gives CDR1 DFQATT, CDR2 SNEGSKA (reference sequence). CDR3 loop: CSARVGQGHPGTEAFF. The CDR3 DNA is TGCAGTGCTAGAGTTGGGCAGGGTCACCCAGGGACTGAAGCTTTCTTT.

Of note for this clonotype: A much bigger clone sits one base away, suggesting this may be a read error. This chain connects TRBV20-1 to TRBJ2-3; TRBD2 agrees at 7 bases. The CDR3 loop spans 13 amino acids. Germline loops: CDR1 DFQATT, CDR2 SNEGSKA (reference sequence). The CDR3 sequence is CRAPSGGTDTQYF. CDR3 sequence (DNA): TGCCGTGCCCCCAGCGGGGGCACAGATACGCAGTATTTT.

This clonotype showed up just a few times. The chain joins TRBV7-6 to TRBJ1-6, with TRBD1 matching over 11 bases. Germline loops: CDR1 SGHVS, CDR2 FNYEAQ. The CDR3 is made up of 15 amino acids. V trimming: 5 bases; J trimming: 6 bases; junction bases outside the gene matches: 3. The CDR3 region has the DNA TGTGCCAGCAGCACCGGGACAGGGGGTAATTCACCCCTCCACTTT. It yields the protein CASSTGTGGNSPLHF.

This clonotype appeared many times. The rearrangement joins TRBV30 to TRBJ2-1; D remains unclear. Germline CDR1 GTSNPN, CDR2 SVGIG (reference sequence). V dropped 0 bases and J dropped 0 bases, with 6 bases sitting between them. This CDR3 is 14 amino acids long. The CDR3 coding sequence is TGTGCCTGGAGTGTCGGGTCCTCCTACAATGAGCAGTTCTTC. This codes for CAWSVGSSYNEQFF.

Many counts were recorded for this clonotype. This chain uses TRBV19 with TRBJ1-1; 8 nucleotides align to TRBD1. J gave up 1 base and V 4 bases, and 2 bases lay outside the gene matches. In germline, CDR1 is LNHDA, CDR2 SQIVND (reference sequence). The CDR3 has 14 residues. CDR3 protein: CASSTTGGNTEAFF. CDR3 DNA sequence: TGTGCCAGTAGTACCACAGGGGGGAACACTGAAGCTTTCTTT.

This clonotype was seen at least ten times. This chain connects TRBV5-1 to TRBJ2-1; TRBD2 matches 7 bases. Germline CDR1 is SGHRS and CDR2 is YFSETQ. This CDR3 is 15 amino acids long. Unmatched junction bases numbered 7, after V lost 0 bases and J lost 7 bases. CDR3 residues: CASSLGGSQLNEQFF. Written as DNA, the CDR3 is TGCGCCAGCAGCTTGGGCGGGAGTCAACTAAATGAGCAGTTCTTC. Together with reference TRBV5-1 and TRBJ2-1, the CDR3 gives the full variable domain: KAGVTQTPRYLIKTRGQQVTLSCSPISGHRSVSWYQQTPGQGLQFLFEYFSETQRNKGNFPGRFSGRQFSNSRSEMNVSTLELGDSALYLCASSLGGSQLNEQFFGPGTRLTVL.

This clonotype was found many times. The chain links TRBV20-1 to TRBJ2-1, with 7 bases identical to TRBD1. The CDR3 is 15 amino acids. After removal of 3 bases from V and 7 bases from J, the junction contained 12 bases not matched to a gene. Germline values: CDR1 DFQATT, CDR2 SNEGSKA (reference sequence). Here the CDR3 reads CSASSTGARWNEQFF. DNA of the CDR3: TGCAGTGCTAGCTCTACAGGGGCGCGTTGGAATGAGCAGTTCTTC.

In this sample, this clonotype turned up many times. The V gene is TRBV29-1, the J gene TRBJ1-1; 7 bases are a match to TRBD1. Looked up from germline, CDR1 is SQVTM and CDR2 is ANQGSEA. V trimming: 3 bases; J trimming: 1 base; junction bases outside the gene matches: 5. The CDR3 has 14 amino acids. The CDR3 is CSVDAGQSNTEAFF. The CDR3 DNA is TGCAGCGTTGATGCGGGACAGTCGAACACTGAAGCTTTCTTT.

This clonotype was picked up many times. The chain employs TRBV20-1 and TRBJ2-7; TRBD1 agrees at 7 bases. Germline V CDR1 and CDR2: DFQATT, SNEGSKA (reference sequence). There are 13 residues in the CDR3. Germline trimming cut 6 bases from V and 0 bases from J; bases unmatched to any gene: 5. The CDR3 is CSANTGDSYEQYF. The CDR3 bases are TGCAGTGCAAATACAGGGGACTCCTACGAGCAGTACTTC.

This clonotype was seen at least ten times. The chain recombines TRBV6-1 with TRBJ1-5; D gene ambiguous. Germline CDR1 reads MNHNS; CDR2 reads SASEGT. The CDR3 spans 14 residues. The V end was cut by 4 bases, the J end by 0 bases, with 7 bases between. The chain's CDR3 is CASSVTLSNQPQHF. The CDR3 region has the DNA TGTGCCAGCAGTGTGACACTTAGCAATCAGCCCCAGCATTTT.

A remark on this clonotype: This clone may be a read error of a much larger clone one base away. The V gene is TRBV6-6, the J gene TRBJ2-7; no clear D gene. Germline loops: CDR1 MNHNY, CDR2 SVGAGI (reference sequence). The CDR3 is 10 residues long. Trimming left V 8 bases short and J 4 bases short, with 6 bases between. The CDR3 protein is CASAVYEQYF. CDR3 bases: TGTGCCAGCGCGGTTTACGAGCAGTACTTC.

As for this clonotype: A much bigger clone sits one base away, suggesting this may be a read error. This rearrangement joins TRBV14 to TRBJ2-2; 8 positions agree with TRBD1. Per germline, CDR1 SGHDN and CDR2 FVKESK. The CDR3 has 15 residues. The CDR3: CASSQGTGRTGEPFF. CDR3 sequence (DNA): TGTGCCAGCAGCCAAGGGACAGGGCGGACCGGGGAGCCGTTTTTT.

Many counts were recorded for this clonotype. The rearrangement links TRBV20-1 to TRBJ2-3; TRBD2 aligns across 8 bases. J gave up 0 bases and V 3 bases, and 5 bases lay outside the gene matches. Germline CDR1 DFQATT, CDR2 SNEGSKA (reference sequence). The CDR3 contains 15 residues. The DNA for the CDR3 is TGCAGTGCTAGTGAACTAGCGGAAAGCACAGATACGCAGTATTTT. Its translation: CSASELAESTDTQYF.

This clonotype was recorded many times. The rearrangement uses TRBV10-3 and TRBJ2-1; D might be TRBD1 or TRBD2, each matching 5 bases. The V and J ends lost 7 bases and 12 bases respectively, with 19 bases between them. The CDR3 extends over 13 amino acids. In germline, CDR1 is ENHRY, CDR2 SYGVKD. This CDR3 reads CAINPGGPGRQFF. CDR3 in DNA: TGTGCCATCAACCCAGGCGGACCGGGGCGGCAGTTCTTC.

In this sample, this clonotype turned up many times. V and J are TRBV6-2 or TRBV6-3 and TRBJ1-2; 7 nucleotides agree with TRBD1. Germline V gene sequence: CDR1 MNHEY, CDR2 SVGEGT. The CDR3 loop spans 13 amino acids. The ends lost 0 bases at V and 7 bases at J; junction bases unmatched: 2. CDR3 protein: CASSYSEGAGYTF. Written as DNA, the CDR3 is TGTGCCAGCAGTTACTCGGAGGGGGCTGGCTACACCTTC.

This clonotype showed up many times. The gene calls are TRBV12-3 or TRBV12-4 and TRBJ2-7; tentative D call: TRBD2 (6 bases). The CDR3 runs to 17 residues. The ends were cut back, 5 bases at V and 4 bases at J, with 24 bases in the middle. This CDR3 reads CASSLGTLENSTYEQYF. In nucleotides, the CDR3 is TGTGCCAGCAGTCTCGGGACTCTCGAAAACTCAACTTACGAGCAGTACTTC.